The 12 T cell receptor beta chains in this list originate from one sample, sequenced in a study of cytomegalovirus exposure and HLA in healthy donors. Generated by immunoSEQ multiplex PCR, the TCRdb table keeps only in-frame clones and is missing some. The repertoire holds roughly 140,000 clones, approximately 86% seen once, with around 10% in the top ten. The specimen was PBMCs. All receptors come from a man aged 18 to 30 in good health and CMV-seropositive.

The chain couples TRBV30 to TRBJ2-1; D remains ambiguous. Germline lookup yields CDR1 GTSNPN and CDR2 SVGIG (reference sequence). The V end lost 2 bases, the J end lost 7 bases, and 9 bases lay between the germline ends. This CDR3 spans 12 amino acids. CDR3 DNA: TGTGCCTGGAGTTGGGCGTGGAATGAGCAGTTCTTC. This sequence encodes CAWSWAWNEQFF. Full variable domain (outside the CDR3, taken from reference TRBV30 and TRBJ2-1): SQTIHQWPATLVQPVGSPLSLECTVEGTSNPNLYWYRQAAGRGLQLLFYSVGIGQISSEVPQNLSASRPQDRQFILSSKKLLLSDSGFYLCAWSWAWNEQFFGPGTRLTVL.

The CDR3 nucleotides are TGTGCCAGCAGTGCCTCCTCCTATAGTCAGCCCCAGCATTTT. Its translation is CASSASSYSQPQHF. The V gene is TRBV6-5, the J gene TRBJ1-5; D call uncertain. Germline CDR1 is MNHEY and CDR2 is SVGAGI. V was shortened by 5 bases and J by 6 bases, with 14 bases between the two germline ends. The CDR3 spans 14 residues.

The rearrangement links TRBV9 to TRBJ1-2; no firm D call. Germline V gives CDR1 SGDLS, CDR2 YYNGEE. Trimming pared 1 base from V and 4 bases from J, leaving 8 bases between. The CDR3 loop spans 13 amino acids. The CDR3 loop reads CASSVSESYGYTF. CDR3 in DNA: TGTGCCAGCAGCGTATCAGAATCCTATGGCTACACCTTC.

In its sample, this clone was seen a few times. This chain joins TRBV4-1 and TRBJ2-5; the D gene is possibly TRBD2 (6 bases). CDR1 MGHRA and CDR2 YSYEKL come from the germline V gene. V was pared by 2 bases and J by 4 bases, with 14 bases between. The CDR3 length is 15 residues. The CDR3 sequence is CASSQPRGNRETQYF. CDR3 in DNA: TGCGCCAGCAGCCAACCCCGGGGGAACCGAGAGACCCAGTACTTC.

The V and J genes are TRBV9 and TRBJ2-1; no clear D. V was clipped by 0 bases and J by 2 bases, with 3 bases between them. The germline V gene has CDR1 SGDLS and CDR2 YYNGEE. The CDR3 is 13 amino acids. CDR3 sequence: CASSVATYNEQFF. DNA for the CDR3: TGTGCCAGCAGCGTAGCCACCTACAATGAGCAGTTCTTC.

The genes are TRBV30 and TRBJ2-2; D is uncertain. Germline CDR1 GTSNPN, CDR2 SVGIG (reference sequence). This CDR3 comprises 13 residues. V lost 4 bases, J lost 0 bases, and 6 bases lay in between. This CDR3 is CAWISANTGELFF. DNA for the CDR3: TGTGCCTGGATATCAGCGAACACCGGGGAGCTGTTTTTT.

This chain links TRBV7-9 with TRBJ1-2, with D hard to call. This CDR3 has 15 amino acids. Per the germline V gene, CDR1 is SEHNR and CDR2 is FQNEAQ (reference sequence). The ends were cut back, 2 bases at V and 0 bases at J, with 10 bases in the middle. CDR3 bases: TGTGCCAGCAGCTTATTTAGCCAAGCTAACTATGGCTACACCTTC. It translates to CASSLFSQANYGYTF.

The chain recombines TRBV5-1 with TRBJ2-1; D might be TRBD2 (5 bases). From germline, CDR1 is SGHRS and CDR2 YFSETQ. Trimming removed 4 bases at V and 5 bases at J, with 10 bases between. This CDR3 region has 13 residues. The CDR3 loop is CASSPWEHNEQFF. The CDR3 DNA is TGCGCCAGCAGCCCGTGGGAGCACAATGAGCAGTTCTTC. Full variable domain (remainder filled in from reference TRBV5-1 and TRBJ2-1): KAGVTQTPRYLIKTRGQQVTLSCSPISGHRSVSWYQQTPGQGLQFLFEYFSETQRNKGNFPGRFSGRQFSNSRSEMNVSTLELGDSALYLCASSPWEHNEQFFGPGTRLTVL.

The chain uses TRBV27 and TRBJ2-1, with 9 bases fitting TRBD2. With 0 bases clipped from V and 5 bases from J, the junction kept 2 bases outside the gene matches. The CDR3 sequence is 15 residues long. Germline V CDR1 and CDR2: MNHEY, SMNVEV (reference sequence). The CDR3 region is CASSLSAGGNNEQFF. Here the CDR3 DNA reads TGTGCCAGCAGTTTATCGGCGGGGGGGAACAATGAGCAGTTCTTC.

CDR3 nucleotides: TGTGCCAGCAGCGCCAAGACAGAGATGAACACTGAAGCTTTCTTT. Translated: CASSAKTEMNTEAFF. The rearrangement uses TRBV13 and TRBJ1-1; D is possibly TRBD1 (5 bases). The length of the CDR3 is 15 residues. V gave up 5 bases and J gave up 0 bases, with 13 bases separating them. CDR1 PRHDT and CDR2 FYEKMQ come from the germline V gene (reference sequence).

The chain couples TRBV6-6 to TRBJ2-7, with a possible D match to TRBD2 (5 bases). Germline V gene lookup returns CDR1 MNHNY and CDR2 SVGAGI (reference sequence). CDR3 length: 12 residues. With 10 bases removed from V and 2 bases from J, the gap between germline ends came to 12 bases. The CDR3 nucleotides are TGTGCCACCTCGACCGGGGCCTACGAGCAGTACTTC. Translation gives CATSTGAYEQYF.

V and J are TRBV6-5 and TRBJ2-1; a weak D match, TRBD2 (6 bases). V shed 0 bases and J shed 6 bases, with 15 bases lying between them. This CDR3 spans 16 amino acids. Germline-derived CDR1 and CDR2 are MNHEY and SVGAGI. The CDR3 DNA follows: TGTGCCAGCAGTTACTCGGGGTGGGGGGATGGCAATGAGCAGTTCTTC. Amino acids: CASSYSGWGDGNEQFF.